The 15 T cell receptor beta chains reported below all come from one sample, sequenced in a study of blood T cell repertoires in COVID-19 (dated by TCRdb to 2020 to 2022). Library generation was performed with the immunoSEQ multiplex PCR assay. Imported from immuneACCESS, the table was reduced by TCRdb to in-frame sequences with V and J called. These copies leave out some clones; in studies compared against another copy, an unresolved V gene accounts for under half, and the cause of the remainder is not known. This sample lists about 100,000 clones; around 88% were detected once. Clones ranked in the top ten supply approximately 5.3% of the sample. Sequenced: peripheral blood. The receptors derive from a human donor in a cohort sampled during active COVID-19.

V is TRBV4-2 and J is TRBJ2-1; TRBD2 matches 7 bases. This CDR3 has 16 residues. Germline assignment: CDR1 LGHNA and CDR2 YNFKEQ. The V gene end was trimmed by 5 bases and the J gene end by 7 bases; junction bases not matched to a gene: 14. In DNA form, the CDR3 reads TGTGCCAGCAGCGAATCGGGGCGCGGGAGCAGGAATGAGCAGTTCTTC. It codes for CASSESGRGSRNEQFF.

The J gene is TRBJ2-3, the V gene TRBV20-1; D may be TRBD2 (6 bases). The CDR3 contains 14 residues. V was pared by 3 bases and J by 4 bases, with 14 bases between. Germline V gives CDR1 DFQATT, CDR2 SNEGSKA (reference sequence). The CDR3 coding sequence is TGCAGTGCTAGTTTGGGAGGAACTGCAGATACGCAGTATTTT. It codes for CSASLGGTADTQYF.

This clone was counted a single time. V and J are TRBV7-9 and TRBJ2-5; D is uncertain. V lost 4 bases and J lost 1, with 10 bases in between. Looked up from germline, CDR1 is SEHNR and CDR2 is FQNEAQ (reference sequence). The CDR3 is 14 amino acids. As DNA, the CDR3 is TGTGCCAGCAGCTCGGAACCAGGCCAAGAGACCCAGTACTTC. Its translation: CASSSEPGQETQYF.

V is TRBV18 and J is TRBJ1-5; D is ambiguous. The CDR3 length is 14 residues. Trimming cost V 2 bases and J 4 bases, with 9 bases left between them. The V gene's germline CDR1 is KGHSH and CDR2 LQKENI. The CDR3 sequence is CASSPYFENQPQHF. In DNA form, the CDR3 reads TGTGCCAGCTCACCATACTTTGAGAATCAGCCCCAGCATTTT.

The V call is TRBV7-9, the J call TRBJ2-7; possible D gene TRBD2, 6 bases. V shed 3 bases and J shed 11 bases, with 17 bases lying between them. CDR1 and CDR2 (germline): SEHNR, FQNEAQ (reference sequence). The length of the CDR3 is 13 residues. The CDR3 coding sequence is TGTGCCAGCAGCTTCGGGTACTTATCGGGGGAGTACTTC. Its protein product is CASSFGYLSGEYF.

The V gene is TRBV27, the J gene TRBJ2-1, with 8 bases that match TRBD2. CDR3 size: 14 residues. Germline CDR1 is MNHEY and CDR2 is SMNVEV (reference sequence). V was pared by 6 bases and J by 5 bases, with 6 bases of the junction left unmatched. This CDR3 reads CASRPRGGDNEQFF. The CDR3 DNA reads as TGTGCCAGCAGACCTCGGGGGGGGGACAATGAGCAGTTCTTC.

The chain links TRBV5-6 to TRBJ2-4; 11 bases match TRBD2. CDR1 is SGHDT, CDR2 YYEEEE, per germline. The V and J ends lost 4 bases and 2 bases, in that order; junction bases with no gene match: 14. This CDR3 spans 19 amino acids. The chain's CDR3 is CASSPPGLADPFPKNIQYF. Here the CDR3 DNA reads TGTGCCAGCAGCCCGCCGGGACTAGCGGATCCTTTTCCCAAAAACATTCAGTACTTC.

CDR3 DNA sequence: TGCGCCAGCAGCTTCCGAGGGAGGGACAATGAGCAGTTCTTC. This encodes CASSFRGRDNEQFF. The rearrangement joins TRBV5-1 to TRBJ2-1; 7 bases match TRBD2. V trimming: 2 bases; J trimming: 5 bases; junction bases outside the gene matches: 4. The CDR3 loop spans 14 amino acids. CDR1 and CDR2 from the germline V gene are SGHRS and YFSETQ.

This rearrangement joins TRBV4-2 to TRBJ1-3; D might be TRBD1 (5 bases). The CDR3 extends over 14 amino acids. Looked up from germline, CDR1 is LGHNA and CDR2 is YNFKEQ. Deletions cut 8 bases from V and 0 bases from J, with 11 bases between. Here the CDR3 reads CASADSGSGNTIYF. The CDR3 DNA is TGTGCCAGCGCAGACAGTGGCTCTGGAAACACCATATATTTT.

The chain employs TRBV29-1 and TRBJ1-1; D is uncertain. Deletions cut 7 bases from V and 0 bases from J, with 12 bases between. Germline V gene sequence: CDR1 SQVTM, CDR2 ANQGSEA. The CDR3 has 13 amino acids. As DNA, the CDR3 is TGCAGCGCCCTAAATCCCCTGAACACTGAAGCTTTCTTT. Amino acid sequence: CSALNPLNTEAFF.

The V gene is TRBV6-5, the J gene TRBJ2-5; the D gene is possibly TRBD1 (5 bases). Germline V lookup: CDR1 MNHEY, CDR2 SVGAGI. Trimming cost V 6 bases and J 5 bases, with 13 bases left between them. This CDR3 has 13 amino acids. The chain's CDR3 is CASRWAGKETQYF. CDR3 nucleotide sequence: TGTGCCAGCAGGTGGGCAGGGAAGGAGACCCAGTACTTC.

V gene TRBV25-1 combines with J gene TRBJ2-1; TRBD1 matches 7 bases. Trimming at V came to 2 bases and at J to 5 bases, leaving 9 bases not matched to a gene. This CDR3 is built from 16 residues. CDR1 is MGHDK, CDR2 SYGVNS, per germline. The CDR3 nucleotides read TGTGCCAGCAGTGAAGTTACTGGGACAGTCAACAATGAGCAGTTCTTC. Amino acid sequence: CASSEVTGTVNNEQFF. The full variable domain, completed using reference TRBV25-1 and TRBJ2-1, is EADIYQTPRYLVIGTGKKITLECSQTMGHDKMYWYQQDPGMELHLIHYSYGVNSTEKGDLSSESTVSRIRTEHFPLTLESARPSHTSQYLCASSEVTGTVNNEQFFGPGTRLTVL.

The chain links TRBV12-3 or TRBV12-4 to TRBJ2-7, with 7 bases matching TRBD1. The V gene end was trimmed by 5 bases and the J gene end by 5 bases; junction bases not matched to a gene: 6. This CDR3 comprises 13 residues. CDR3 in DNA: TGTGCCAGCAGTGGGGGACAGTTGGACGAGCAGTACTTC. Translation: CASSGGQLDEQYF.

The genes are TRBV6-4 and TRBJ2-3; 9 bases map to TRBD2. V was pared by 6 bases and J by 2 bases, with 9 bases of the junction left unmatched. CDR1 and CDR2 from the germline V gene are MRHNA and SNTAGT. The length of the CDR3 is 16 residues. DNA for the CDR3: TGTGCCAGCAGCGCTCTAGCGGGATCAACCACAGATACGCAGTATTTT. Protein product: CASSALAGSTTDTQYF.

This sequence joins TRBV6-1 and TRBJ1-5; 9 nucleotides align to TRBD1. The trim removed 2 bases at V and 4 bases at J, leaving 6 bases unmatched. The length of the CDR3 is 16 residues. The germline V gene has CDR1 MNHNS and CDR2 SASEGT. The CDR3 region is CASSERSGTGNQPQHF. The CDR3 DNA sequence: TGTGCCAGCAGTGAAAGATCCGGGACAGGGAATCAGCCCCAGCATTTT.